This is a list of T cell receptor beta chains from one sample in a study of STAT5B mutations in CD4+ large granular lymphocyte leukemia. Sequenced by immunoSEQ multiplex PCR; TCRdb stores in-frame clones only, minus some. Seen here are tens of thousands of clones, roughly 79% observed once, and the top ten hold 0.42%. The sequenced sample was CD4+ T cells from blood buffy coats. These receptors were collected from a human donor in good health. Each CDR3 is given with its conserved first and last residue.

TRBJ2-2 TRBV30 CAWSTGRMNTGELFF
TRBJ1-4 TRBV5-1 CASRSGSRGTAEKLFF
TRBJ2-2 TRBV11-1 CASSLVAGAPNTGELFF
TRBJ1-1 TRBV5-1 CASSRGVSDEAFF
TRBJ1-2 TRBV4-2 CASSQDLLRGNGYTF
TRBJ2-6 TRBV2 CASSGGVPRGANVLTF
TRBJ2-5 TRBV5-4 CASSLDRQETQYF
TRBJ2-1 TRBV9 CASSGGASGLYNEQFF
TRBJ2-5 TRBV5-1 CASSSGTSGETQYF
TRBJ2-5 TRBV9 CASSVAQQETQYF
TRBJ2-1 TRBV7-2 CASSFSSGRAYNEQFF
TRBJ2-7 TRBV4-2 CASSQAHLIQGVAYEQYF
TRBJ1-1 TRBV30 CAWSVLLWTEAFF
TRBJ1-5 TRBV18 CASSPGRNQPQHF
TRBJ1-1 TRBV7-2 CASSPSPGTGAFF
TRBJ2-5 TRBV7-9 CASSSGQYQETQYF
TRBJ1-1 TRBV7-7 CASSLYLGTEAFF
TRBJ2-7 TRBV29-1 CSVELFSSKRDEQYF
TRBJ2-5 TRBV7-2 CASSLGGPMVTQYF
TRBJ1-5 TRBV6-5 CASRYILGQLNQPQHF
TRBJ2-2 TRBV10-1 CASSESGTGDTGELFF
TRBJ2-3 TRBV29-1 CSVEALDRGDTQYF
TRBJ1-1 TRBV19 CASIGTGTEAFF
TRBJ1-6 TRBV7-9 CASSLAGFSPLHF
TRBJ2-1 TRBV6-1 CASSVLRVPPYNEQFF